This T cell receptor (beta chain) was identified in a study of blood T cell repertoires in COVID-19. Study-level information: Acute-phase and convalescent COVID-19 samples originated in the United States, Italy and Spain. Sources were T cells, B-cell-depleted T cells, or PBMCs; the material itself was cDNA or gDNA.

How the authors handled the data: Amplification of reference gene primers provided the estimated nucleated cell counts. Produced via immunoSEQ multiplex PCR; TCRdb's table is partial and in-frame only. V and J calls and clone size are given by that table; D and trimming were obtained from the DNA. The table includes about 340,000 clones, 75% to 90% detected once. Patients at the Seattle site were enrolled during active infection and followed longitudinally. Trimming cost V 6 bases and J 2 bases, with 12 bases left between them. Germline CDR1 reads LGHNT; CDR2 reads FRNRAP. This CDR3 is 14 amino acids long.

This sequence joins TRBV12-5 and TRBJ2-3, with D tentatively TRBD2 (5 bases). The sequence came from a woman aged 45-65 years with COVID-19, enrolled during active disease. Input material: peripheral blood. The CDR3 sequence: CASGPGVYTDTQYF. The CDR3 nucleotides are TGTGCTAGTGGACCCGGGGTGTACACAGATACGCAGTATTTT.